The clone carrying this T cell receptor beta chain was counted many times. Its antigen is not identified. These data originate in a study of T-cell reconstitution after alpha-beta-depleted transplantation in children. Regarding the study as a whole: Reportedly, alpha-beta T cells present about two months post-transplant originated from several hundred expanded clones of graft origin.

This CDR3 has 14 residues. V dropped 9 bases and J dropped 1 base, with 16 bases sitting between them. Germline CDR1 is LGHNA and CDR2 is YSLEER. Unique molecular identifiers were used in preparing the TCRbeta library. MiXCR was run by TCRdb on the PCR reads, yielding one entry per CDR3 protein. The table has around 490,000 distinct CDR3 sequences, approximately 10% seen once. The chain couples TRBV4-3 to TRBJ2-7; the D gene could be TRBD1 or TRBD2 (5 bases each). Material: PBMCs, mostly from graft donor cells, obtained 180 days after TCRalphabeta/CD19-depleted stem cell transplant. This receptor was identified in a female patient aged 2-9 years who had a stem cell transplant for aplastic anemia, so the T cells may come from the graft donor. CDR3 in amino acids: CARVWDGISYEQYV. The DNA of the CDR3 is TGCGCCAGGGTCTGGGACGGAATTTCCTACGAGCAGTACGTC.